This T cell receptor (beta chain) was profiled in a study of beta chain features in type 1 diabetes. Study observations and caveats: In every one of the four CD4+ subsets, TCRB CDR3s were moderately but significantly shorter in Type 1 diabetes patients.

Every bit of the isolated RNA underwent reverse transcription, so sequencing read expressed TCRB transcripts. Generated by immunoSEQ multiplex PCR, the TCRdb table keeps only in-frame clones and is missing some. The sample comprises 95,000 to 150,000 clones, approximately 16% of which are singletons, and 2.3% rests with the top ten. Comments on this clone: Antigen: not known.

The CDR3 sequence is 13 residues long. The V and J ends lost 2 bases and 6 bases respectively, with 8 bases between them. Germline values: CDR1 SGHAT, CDR2 FQNNGV. Each of the CD4+ naive, central memory, regulatory and stem cell-like memory populations was sorted via CD45RO/CCR7/CD25/CD127/CD95/CD27. This chain uses TRBV11-2 with TRBJ2-4; possibly TRBD1 for D (6 bases). The receptor was isolated from a young man with type 1 diabetes. The sequenced sample was central memory CD4+ T cells from blood. CDR3 sequence (DNA): TGTGCCAGCAGCTTACAAGGGGGAAACATTCAGTACTTC. It translates to CASSLQGGNIQYF. The whole variable domain, filled in from reference TRBV11-2 and TRBJ2-4, reads EAGVAQSPRYKIIEKRQSVAFWCNPISGHATLYWYQQILGQGPKLLIQFQNNGVVDDSQLPKDRFSAERLKGVDSTLKIQPAKLEDSAVYLCASSLQGGNIQYFGAGTRLSVL.